This T cell receptor (beta chain) was identified in a study of cytomegalovirus exposure and HLA in healthy donors. The study, taken as a whole, reports: The authors later linked a missense DCLRE1C variant to TCR beta V- and J-gene trimming. Later on, an analysis tied 15,000 to 20,000 TCR beta sequences to HLA alleles at 0.05 false discovery rate.

From germline, CDR1 is SGDLS and CDR2 YYNGEE. Trimming left V 0 bases short and J 5 bases short, with 14 bases between. CDR3 size: 15 residues. As concerns this clone: Antigen: not known.

60 Vbeta and 13 Jbeta primers were used in PCR. Clones were read by immunoSEQ multiplex PCR, and TCRdb kept only the in-frame ones, dropping some. The table lists roughly 50,000 clones, with under 2.5% in the top ten. What was sequenced was PBMCs. V gene TRBV9 combines with J gene TRBJ2-5; TRBD2 is a possible D gene (6 bases). The receptor's source is a woman aged 40 to 50 in good health and CMV-seronegative. The CDR3 DNA sequence: TGTGCCAGCAGCGTAGGCCTGGGCGCGGGGGAGACCCAGTACTTC. Its translation is CASSVGLGAGETQYF.